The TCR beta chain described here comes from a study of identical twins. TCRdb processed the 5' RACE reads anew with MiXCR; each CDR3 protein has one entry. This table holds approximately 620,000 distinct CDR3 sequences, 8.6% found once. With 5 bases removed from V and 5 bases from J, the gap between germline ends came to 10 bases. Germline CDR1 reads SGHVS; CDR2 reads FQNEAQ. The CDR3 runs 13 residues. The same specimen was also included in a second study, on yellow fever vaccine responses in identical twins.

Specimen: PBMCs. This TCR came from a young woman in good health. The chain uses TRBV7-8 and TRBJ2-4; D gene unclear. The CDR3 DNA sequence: TGTGCCAGCAGCCCCTTAACAGAAAACATTCAGTACTTC. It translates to CASSPLTENIQYF.